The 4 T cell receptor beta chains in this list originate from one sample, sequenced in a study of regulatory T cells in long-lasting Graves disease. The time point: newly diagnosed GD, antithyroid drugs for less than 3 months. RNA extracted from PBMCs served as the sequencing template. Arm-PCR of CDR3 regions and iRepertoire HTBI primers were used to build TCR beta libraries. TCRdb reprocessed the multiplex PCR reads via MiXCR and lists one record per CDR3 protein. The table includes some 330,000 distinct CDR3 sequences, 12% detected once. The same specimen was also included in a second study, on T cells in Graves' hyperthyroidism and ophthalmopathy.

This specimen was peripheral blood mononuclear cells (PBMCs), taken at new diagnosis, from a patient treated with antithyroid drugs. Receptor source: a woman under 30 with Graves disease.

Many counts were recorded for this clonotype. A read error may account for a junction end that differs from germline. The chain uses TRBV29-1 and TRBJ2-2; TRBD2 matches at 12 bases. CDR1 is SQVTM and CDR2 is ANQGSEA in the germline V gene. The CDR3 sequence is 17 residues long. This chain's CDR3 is CSVMTSGGAGNTGELFF. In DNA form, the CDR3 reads TGCAGCGTAATGACTAGCGGGGGAGCCGGAAACACCGGGGAGCTGTTCTTT.

The CDR3: CASSLEAGGITDTQYF. Written as DNA, the CDR3 is TGTGCCAGCAGTCTGGAGGCGGGAGGGATCACAGATACGCAGTATTTT. The chain combines TRBV6-1 with TRBJ2-3, with TRBD2 matching 9 bases. Germline assignment: CDR1 MNHNS and CDR2 SASEGT. V lost 5 bases to trimming and J lost 2 bases; unmatched junction nucleotides: 8. This CDR3 region has 16 residues.

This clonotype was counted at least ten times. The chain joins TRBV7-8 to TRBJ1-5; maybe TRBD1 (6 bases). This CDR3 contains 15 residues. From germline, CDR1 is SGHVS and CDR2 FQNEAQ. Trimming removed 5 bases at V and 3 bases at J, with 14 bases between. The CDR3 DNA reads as TGTGCCAGCAGCCTAGGGGGGGGGTACAATCAGCCCCAGCATTTT. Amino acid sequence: CASSLGGGYNQPQHF.

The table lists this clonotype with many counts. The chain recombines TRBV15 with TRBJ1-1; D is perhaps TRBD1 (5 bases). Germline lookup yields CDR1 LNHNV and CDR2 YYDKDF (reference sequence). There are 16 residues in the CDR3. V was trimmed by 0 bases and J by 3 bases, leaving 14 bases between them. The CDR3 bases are TGTGCCACCAGCAGAGATATAACGGGGGTATACACTGAAGCTTTCTTT. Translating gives CATSRDITGVYTEAFF.